Below are 5 T cell receptor beta chains sequenced from a single sample in a study of Ad26.COV2.S vaccination and SARS-CoV-2 variants. The data were produced by immunoSEQ multiplex PCR, yet TCRdb's version contains in-frame clones alone and is incomplete. The sample lists some 290,000 clones, around four fifths seen once, with around 2% in the top ten. Regarding treatment: about 20 received Ad26.COV2.S at low or high dose, single or two shots; five or six received placebo; per-sample allocation not given. Samples were taken on day 63 after the first vaccine or placebo injection. This specimen consisted of peripheral blood, obtained in a trial of Ad26.COV2.S vaccine versus placebo. These receptors came from a person aged 18-65 years who received the Ad26.COV2.S COVID-19 vaccine or a placebo.

V gene TRBV18 combines with J gene TRBJ1-5, with D perhaps TRBD1 (5 bases). Deletions cut 3 bases from V and 1 base from J, with 16 bases between. CDR3 length: 17 amino acids. The germline gives CDR1 KGHSH, CDR2 LQKENI. In nucleotides, the CDR3 is TGTGCCAGCTCACCGGCTCAAACAGGCGGCAGCAATCAGCCCCAGCATTTT. Protein sequence: CASSPAQTGGSNQPQHF.

The CDR3 is CASSQGTSGQSTDTQYF. The CDR3 DNA reads as TGTGCCAGCAGCCAAGGGACTAGCGGGCAAAGCACAGATACGCAGTATTTT. The chain has TRBV4-2 and TRBJ2-3; 11 nucleotides line up with TRBD2. Germline CDR1 and CDR2: LGHNA and YNFKEQ. The CDR3 contains 17 residues. The ends lost 1 base at V and 0 bases at J; junction bases unmatched: 3.

The V and J genes are TRBV11-3 and TRBJ1-1; perhaps TRBD1 as D (5 bases). Germline-derived CDR1 and CDR2 are SGHNT and YENEEA. This CDR3 has 15 amino acids. V shed 5 bases and J shed 2 bases, with 15 bases lying between them. The CDR3 protein is CASSQYGQGNTEAFF. The CDR3 DNA follows: TGTGCCAGCAGCCAATACGGGCAGGGTAACACTGAAGCTTTCTTT.

The V call is TRBV28, the J call TRBJ1-2; D is ambiguous. Per the germline V gene, CDR1 is MDHEN and CDR2 is SYDVKM. V dropped 2 bases and J dropped 4 bases, with 11 bases sitting between them. The CDR3 totals 14 residues. The CDR3 region has the DNA TGTGCCAGCAGTTTAGTTTCGGGTATCTATGGCTACACCTTC. This translates into CASSLVSGIYGYTF.

The chain employs TRBV27 and TRBJ1-4, with TRBD1 matching over 8 bases. Per the germline V gene, CDR1 is MNHEY and CDR2 is SMNVEV (reference sequence). This CDR3 is built from 17 residues. The J segment lost 1 base and the V segment lost 5 bases, leaving 9 bases of the junction unmatched. The CDR3 loop is CASSLRRGRGTNEKLFF. In DNA, the CDR3 is TGTGCCAGCAGTCTTCGCAGGGGGCGCGGAACTAATGAAAAACTGTTTTTT.